Detailed here is one TCR beta chain. The PCR had 60 Vbeta and 13 Jbeta primers. Profiling relied on immunoSEQ multiplex PCR, and the TCRdb table lists in-frame clones only, not all of them. This sample has tens of thousands of clones, with approximately 76% found just once. The V gene end was trimmed by 4 bases and the J gene end by 5 bases; junction bases not matched to a gene: 2. CDR1 MNHNS and CDR2 SASEGT come from the germline V gene. This CDR3 has 15 residues. This specimen belongs to a study of cytomegalovirus exposure and HLA in healthy donors. For the study at large: When 398 donors were genotyped, 81% of them were found to fall in the Caucasian-associated ancestry cluster.

The clonotype originates from a man in his fifties or sixties in good health and CMV-seronegative. The chain joins TRBV6-1 to TRBJ2-2, with 12 bases matching TRBD1. Sequencing used PBMCs. Written as DNA, the CDR3 is TGTGCCAGCAGTGGGGACAGGGGGCGAACCGGGGAGCTGTTTTTT. The encoded protein is CASSGDRGRTGELFF.